This entry lists 24 T cell receptor beta chains sequenced from one sample in a study of CD8+CD57+ T cells in acquired aplastic anemia (dated by TCRdb to 2016 to 2019). The sample was run on an Illumina HiSeq 2000. TCR beta VDJ combination and CDR3 sequence profiling used genomic DNA as the template. TCRdb's own reprocessing of the public reads used fastp at Q25 and MiXCR and kept productive beta chains. Each CDR3 protein gets just one entry, which takes the most common genes and DNA from the rows behind it. The sample table holds about 150,000 distinct CDR3 sequences, of which around half were seen once. Clones ranked in the top ten supply roughly 12% of the sample. Flow cytometry had shown CD8+CD57+ cell expansion in the patients selected for sequencing. Sample: sorted CD4+, CD8+, or CD8+CD57+ T cells (not recorded which) from PBMCs. These TCRs come from a human donor with aplastic anemia.

The chain uses TRBV2 and TRBJ1-2, with a possible D match to TRBD1 (6 bases). CDR3 length: 15 residues. V was cut by 7 bases and J by 6 bases, with 21 bases left in between. The germline V gene encodes CDR1 SNHLY and CDR2 FYNNEI. This CDR3 reads CASTEWVGAIDGYTF. The CDR3 DNA sequence: TGTGCCAGCACCGAGTGGGTGGGGGCAATCGATGGCTACACCTTC.

This clonotype occurred many times. V is TRBV27 and J is TRBJ2-7; D remains ambiguous. V dropped 5 bases and J dropped 2 bases, with 7 bases sitting between them. Germline assignment: CDR1 MNHEY and CDR2 SMNVEV (reference sequence). The CDR3 runs to 12 residues. The CDR3, as DNA: TGTGCCAGCAGTAGTGGGACCTACGAGCAGTACTTC. It is translated as CASSSGTYEQYF.

This clonotype was seen repeatedly, ten times or more. The rearrangement joins TRBV6-5 to TRBJ2-7; D uncertain. Germline V gene sequence: CDR1 MNHEY, CDR2 SVGAGI. The CDR3 contains 13 residues. The V end lost 2 bases, the J end lost 4 bases, and 9 bases lay between the germline ends. The CDR3 region has the DNA TGTGCCAGCAGTTACGAGGCCTCATACGAGCAGTACTTC. Its protein product is CASSYEASYEQYF.

The chain joins TRBV10-3 to TRBJ1-1, with D unresolved. Germline lookup yields CDR1 ENHRY and CDR2 SYGVKD. Trimming cost V 10 bases and J 1 base, with 13 bases left between them. The CDR3 runs to 13 residues. In DNA, the CDR3 is TGTGCCACCATAGAACGGGGGAACACTGAAGCTTTCTTT. Amino acids: CATIERGNTEAFF.

This clonotype was detected many times. V and J are TRBV6-2 or TRBV6-3 and TRBJ2-7; no reliable D call. The CDR3 is made up of 13 amino acids. V lost 4 bases and J lost 6, with 13 bases in between. CDR1 MNHEY and CDR2 SVGEGT come from the germline V gene. CDR3 residues: CASSLKPPSEQYF. The CDR3 nucleotides are TGTGCCAGCAGTTTAAAGCCCCCGTCCGAGCAGTACTTC.

V gene TRBV12-3 or TRBV12-4 combines with J gene TRBJ2-5; 8 bases line up with TRBD2. The CDR3 has 12 amino acids. J gave up 7 bases and V 3 bases, and 1 base lay outside the gene matches. This CDR3 reads CASSFGGVTQYF. The CDR3 coding sequence is TGTGCCAGCAGTTTCGGGGGGGTGACCCAGTACTTC.

The gene calls are TRBV5-1 and TRBJ2-7, with 12 nucleotides matching TRBD1. CDR1 is SGHRS and CDR2 is YFSETQ in the germline V gene. The CDR3 runs to 14 residues. V dropped 4 bases and J dropped 5; count of bases not matched to a gene: 4. The CDR3 DNA reads as TGCGCCAGCAGCGCGGGGACAGGGGGCAACGAGCAGTACTTC. Translating it yields CASSAGTGGNEQYF. Filled out from reference TRBV5-1 and TRBJ2-7, the complete variable domain reads KAGVTQTPRYLIKTRGQQVTLSCSPISGHRSVSWYQQTPGQGLQFLFEYFSETQRNKGNFPGRFSGRQFSNSRSEMNVSTLELGDSALYLCASSAGTGGNEQYFGPGTRLTVT.

The chain joins TRBV29-1 to TRBJ2-4; TRBD1 might be the D (6 bases). The CDR3 loop spans 13 amino acids. Germline loops: CDR1 SQVTM, CDR2 ANQGSEA. The V and J ends lost 7 bases and 2 bases respectively, with 12 bases between them. CDR3 amino acids: CSARGGSKNIQYF. The CDR3 DNA reads as TGCAGCGCACGAGGGGGATCCAAAAACATTCAGTACTTC.

The chain uses TRBV15 and TRBJ1-1, with D tentatively TRBD1 (6 bases). Germline values: CDR1 LNHNV, CDR2 YYDKDF (reference sequence). V lost 5 bases and J 1 base, leaving 14 bases between the germline ends. CDR3 size: 15 residues. This chain's CDR3 is CATSDYQGRNTEAFF. In nucleotides, the CDR3 is TGTGCCACCAGCGACTACCAGGGGCGGAACACTGAAGCTTTCTTT.

This clonotype was observed a handful of times. This sequence joins TRBV9 and TRBJ2-7; unclear D gene. CDR1 SGDLS and CDR2 YYNGEE come from the germline V gene. This CDR3 region has 11 residues. Trimming removed 4 bases from V and 5 bases from J, with 7 bases in between. The DNA for the CDR3 is TGTGCCAGCAGCCAGGCCCACGAGCAGTACTTC. Its protein product is CASSQAHEQYF.

This clonotype was seen at least ten times. The genes are TRBV9 and TRBJ1-1; the D gene is possibly TRBD1 (6 bases). The CDR3 runs to 15 residues. CDR1 is SGDLS, CDR2 YYNGEE, per germline. Trimming removed 0 bases at V and 1 base at J, with 10 bases between. The CDR3 sequence: CASSVAQGGNTEAFF. DNA of the CDR3: TGTGCCAGCAGCGTAGCACAGGGTGGGAACACTGAAGCTTTCTTT.

The rearrangement uses TRBV2 and TRBJ2-3; TRBD2 might be the D (6 bases). V lost 4 bases and J 0 bases, leaving 11 bases between the germline ends. CDR1 SNHLY and CDR2 FYNNEI come from the germline V gene. This CDR3 is built from 15 residues. CDR3 sequence (DNA): TGTGCCAGCAGTGGGCCGGGAGAAAGCACAGATACGCAGTATTTT. This sequence encodes CASSGPGESTDTQYF.

The chain joins TRBV20-1 to TRBJ1-6; 11 bases agree with TRBD1. Germline CDR1 is DFQATT and CDR2 is SNEGSKA (reference sequence). The CDR3 is 13 amino acids. With V trimmed by 2 bases and J by 13 bases, 4 bases remained unmatched. DNA of the CDR3: TGCAGTGCTAGAATCAGGGACAGGGGGCCCCTCCACTTT. Its translation: CSARIRDRGPLHF.

The genes are TRBV19 and TRBJ1-4; 7 nucleotides match TRBD1. The CDR3 is 13 amino acids. V lost 8 bases and J lost 10; bases outside the gene matches: 10. Germline V gene data show CDR1 as LNHDA and CDR2 as SQIVND (reference sequence). CDR3 loop: CASWDREEGKLFF. The CDR3, as DNA: TGTGCCAGTTGGGACAGAGAGGAAGGAAAACTGTTTTTT.

In the case of this clonotype: This is likely a read error, given that the CDR3 carries no conserved phenylalanine or tryptophan at its end. It is unclear where the CDR3 begins or ends on the DNA, so no DNA is shown, and the CDR3 is as TCRdb lists it. The genes are TRBV7-9 and TRBJ1-1. The CDR3 contains 11 residues when both ends are counted. Germline CDR1 is SEHNR and CDR2 is FQNEAQ (reference sequence). The CDR3 loop is CASSLATVFTL.

This clonotype has a count of ten or more. The rearrangement uses TRBV6-2 or TRBV6-3 and TRBJ1-5; TRBD1 might be the D (6 bases). With 0 bases removed from V and 2 bases from J, the gap between germline ends came to 20 bases. The CDR3 is 19 residues long. In germline, CDR1 is MNHEY, CDR2 SVGEGT. The DNA for the CDR3 is TGTGCCAGCAGTTACTCACCGGACTACAGGGTTGGGGGCAATCAGCCCCAGCATTTT. Encoded protein: CASSYSPDYRVGGNQPQHF.

This clonotype appeared a few times. The chain combines TRBV6-1 with TRBJ2-7; TRBD2 matches 7 bases. V lost 4 bases and J lost 0; bases outside the gene matches: 3. Germline CDR1 is MNHNS and CDR2 is SASEGT. The CDR3 has 14 residues. CDR3 protein: CASSGRGSSYEQYF. CDR3 DNA: TGTGCCAGCAGTGGACGCGGGAGCTCCTACGAGCAGTACTTC.

V is TRBV7-2 and J is TRBJ2-5; D possibly corresponds to TRBD1 (5 bases). Trimming took 5 bases from V and 1 from J, leaving 14 bases between them. Germline lookup yields CDR1 SGHTA and CDR2 FQGNSA. The CDR3 is made up of 15 amino acids. The CDR3 is CASSRQWGVQETQYF. The CDR3 DNA sequence: TGTGCCAGCAGCCGCCAATGGGGCGTCCAAGAGACCCAGTACTTC.

This clonotype occurred many times. This rearrangement joins TRBV15 to TRBJ1-1; D may be TRBD1 (5 bases). The CDR3 covers 18 residues. Germline CDR1 and CDR2: LNHNV and YYDKDF (reference sequence). The V and J ends lost 3 bases and 2 bases respectively, with 22 bases between them. The CDR3 is CATSSISIQVHENTEAFF. In DNA form, the CDR3 reads TGTGCCACCAGCAGCATATCGATACAGGTCCACGAAAACACTGAAGCTTTCTTT.

CDR3 coding DNA: TGTGCCAGCAGCTTGGTAGGGACAATTGCCCCTCTCTCCTACGAGCAGTACTTC. It encodes CASSLVGTIAPLSYEQYF. The chain couples TRBV11-2 to TRBJ2-7; D is perhaps TRBD1 (6 bases). V was shortened by 3 bases and J by 0 bases, with 21 bases between the two germline ends. This CDR3 contains 18 residues. From germline, CDR1 is SGHAT and CDR2 FQNNGV. Complete variable domain (other parts from reference TRBV11-2 and TRBJ2-7): EAGVAQSPRYKIIEKRQSVAFWCNPISGHATLYWYQQILGQGPKLLIQFQNNGVVDDSQLPKDRFSAERLKGVDSTLKIQPAKLEDSAVYLCASSLVGTIAPLSYEQYFGPGTRLTVT.

This clonotype was seen many times. V is TRBV3-1 and J is TRBJ2-7; D is uncertain. The germline V gene encodes CDR1 LGHDT and CDR2 YNNKEL (reference sequence). V shed 0 bases and J shed 0 bases, with 6 bases lying between them. This CDR3 is built from 14 residues. The CDR3 loop is CASSQEGISYEQYF. For the CDR3, the DNA is TGTGCCAGCAGCCAAGAGGGGATCTCCTACGAGCAGTACTTC.

The chain links TRBV7-2 to TRBJ2-3, with D possibly TRBD2 on 6 matching bases. The germline V gene encodes CDR1 SGHTA and CDR2 FQGNSA. V was shortened by 5 bases and J by 6 bases, with 15 bases between the two germline ends. The CDR3 contains 14 residues. The DNA of the CDR3 is TGTGCCAGCAGCGCCCGACTAGGCGTGGATACGCAGTATTTT. Translating gives CASSARLGVDTQYF.

The rearrangement uses TRBV20-1 and TRBJ2-3, with 7 bases matching TRBD2. Germline-derived CDR1 and CDR2 are DFQATT and SNEGSKA (reference sequence). With V trimmed by 7 bases and J by 2 bases, 12 bases remained unmatched. The CDR3 totals 15 residues. DNA for the CDR3: TGCAGTGGGAAAGATGCGGGGGAACCCACAGATACGCAGTATTTT. Residues: CSGKDAGEPTDTQYF.

The CDR3 here is CASSSRTGTVNTEAFF. The CDR3, as DNA: TGTGCCAGCAGCTCTAGAACAGGGACGGTGAACACTGAAGCTTTCTTT. The chain has TRBV13 and TRBJ1-1; maybe TRBD1 (6 bases). The CDR3 is made up of 16 amino acids. Trimming left V 4 bases short and J 0 bases short, with 15 bases between. Germline V lookup: CDR1 PRHDT, CDR2 FYEKMQ (reference sequence).